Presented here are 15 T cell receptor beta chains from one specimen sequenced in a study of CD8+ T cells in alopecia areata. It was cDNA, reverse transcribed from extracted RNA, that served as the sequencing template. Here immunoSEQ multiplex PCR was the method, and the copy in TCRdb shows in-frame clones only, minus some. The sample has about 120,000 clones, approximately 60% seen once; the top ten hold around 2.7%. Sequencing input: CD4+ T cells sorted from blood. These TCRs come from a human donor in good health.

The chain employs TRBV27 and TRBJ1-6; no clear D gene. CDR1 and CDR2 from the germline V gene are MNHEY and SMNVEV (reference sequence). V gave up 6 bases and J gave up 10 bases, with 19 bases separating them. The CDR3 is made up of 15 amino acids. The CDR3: CASREGVTWASPLHF. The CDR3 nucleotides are TGTGCCAGCAGGGAGGGCGTGACATGGGCCTCACCCCTCCACTTT.

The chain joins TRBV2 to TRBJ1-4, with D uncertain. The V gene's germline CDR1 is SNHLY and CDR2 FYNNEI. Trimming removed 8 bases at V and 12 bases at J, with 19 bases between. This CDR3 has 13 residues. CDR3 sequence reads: CASLLGFVSELFF. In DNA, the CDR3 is TGTGCCAGCTTATTGGGTTTTGTGTCGGAACTGTTTTTT.

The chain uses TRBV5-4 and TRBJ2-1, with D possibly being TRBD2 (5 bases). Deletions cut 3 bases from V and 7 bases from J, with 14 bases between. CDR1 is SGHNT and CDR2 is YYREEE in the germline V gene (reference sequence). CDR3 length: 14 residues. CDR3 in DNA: TGTGCCAGCAGCTCATCGCCTAGCAAGAATGAGCAGTTCTTC. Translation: CASSSSPSKNEQFF.

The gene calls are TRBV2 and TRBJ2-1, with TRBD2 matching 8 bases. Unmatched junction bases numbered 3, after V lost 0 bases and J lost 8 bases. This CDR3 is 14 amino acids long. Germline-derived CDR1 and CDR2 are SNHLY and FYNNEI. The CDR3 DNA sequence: TGTGCCAGCAGTGAAGCTGGGACTAGGGATGAGCAGTTCTTC. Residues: CASSEAGTRDEQFF.

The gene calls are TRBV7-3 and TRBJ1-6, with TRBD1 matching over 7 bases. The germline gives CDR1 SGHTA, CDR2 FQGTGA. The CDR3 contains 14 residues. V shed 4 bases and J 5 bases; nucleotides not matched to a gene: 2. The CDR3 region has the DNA TGTGCCAGCAGCTCGACAGGGAATAATTCACCCCTCCACTTT. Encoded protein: CASSSTGNNSPLHF.

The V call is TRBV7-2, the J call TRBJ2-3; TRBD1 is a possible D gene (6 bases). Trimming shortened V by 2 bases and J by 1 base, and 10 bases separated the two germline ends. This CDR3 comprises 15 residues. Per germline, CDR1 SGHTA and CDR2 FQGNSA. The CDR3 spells CASSLMTGGTDTQYF. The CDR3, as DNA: TGTGCCAGCAGCTTAATGACAGGAGGCACAGATACGCAGTATTTT. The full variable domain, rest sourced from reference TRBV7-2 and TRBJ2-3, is GAGVSQSPSNKVTEKGKDVELRCDPISGHTALYWYRQSLGQGLEFLIYFQGNSAPDKSGLPSDRFSAERTGGSVSTLTIQRTQQEDSAVYLCASSLMTGGTDTQYFGPGTRLTVL.

For the CDR3, the DNA is TGCAGCGTTGAAGATAACAGCCTCTATGGCTACACCTTC. Translating it yields CSVEDNSLYGYTF. The chain employs TRBV29-1 and TRBJ1-2; no definite D call. Looked up from germline, CDR1 is SQVTM and CDR2 is ANQGSEA. The CDR3 length is 13 residues. The V end was cut by 0 bases, the J end by 4 bases, with 9 bases between.

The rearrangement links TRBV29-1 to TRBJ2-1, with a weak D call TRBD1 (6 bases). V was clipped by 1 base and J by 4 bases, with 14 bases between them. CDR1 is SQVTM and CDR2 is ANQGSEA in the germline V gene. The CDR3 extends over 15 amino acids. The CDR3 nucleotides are TGCAGCGTTGAAGCGCAGGCAGGGGAATACAATGAGCAGTTCTTC. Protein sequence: CSVEAQAGEYNEQFF.

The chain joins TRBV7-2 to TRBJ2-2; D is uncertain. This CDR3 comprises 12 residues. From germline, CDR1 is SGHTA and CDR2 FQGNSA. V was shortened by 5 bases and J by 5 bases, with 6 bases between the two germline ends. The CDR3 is CASSQATGELFF. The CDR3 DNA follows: TGTGCCAGCAGCCAAGCGACCGGGGAGCTGTTTTTT.

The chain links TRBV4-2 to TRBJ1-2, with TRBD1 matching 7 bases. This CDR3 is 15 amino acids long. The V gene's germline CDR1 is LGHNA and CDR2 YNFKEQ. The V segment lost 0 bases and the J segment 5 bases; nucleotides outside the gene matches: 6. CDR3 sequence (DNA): TGTGCCAGCAGCCAAGAGGGAAACAGGGGTTATGGCTACACCTTC. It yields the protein CASSQEGNRGYGYTF.

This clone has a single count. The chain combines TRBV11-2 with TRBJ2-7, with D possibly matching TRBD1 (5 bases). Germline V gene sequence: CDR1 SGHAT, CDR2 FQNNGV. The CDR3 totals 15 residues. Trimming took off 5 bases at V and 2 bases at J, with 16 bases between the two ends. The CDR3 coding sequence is TGTGCCAGCAGCCCCTCCTCGACAGCGACCTACGAGCAGTACTTC. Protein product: CASSPSSTATYEQYF.

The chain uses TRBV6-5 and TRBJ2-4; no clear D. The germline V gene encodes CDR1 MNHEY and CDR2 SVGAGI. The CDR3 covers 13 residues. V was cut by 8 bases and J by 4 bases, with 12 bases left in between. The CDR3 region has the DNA TGTGCCAGCGGGAAAGCATCTAAAAACATTCAGTACTTC. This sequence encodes CASGKASKNIQYF.

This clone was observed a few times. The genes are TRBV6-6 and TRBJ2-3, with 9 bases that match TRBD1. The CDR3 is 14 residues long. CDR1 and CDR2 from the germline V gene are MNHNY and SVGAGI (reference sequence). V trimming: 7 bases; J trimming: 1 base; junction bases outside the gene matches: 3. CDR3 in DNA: TGTGCCAGCAAACAGGGGGCAGGCACAGATACGCAGTATTTT. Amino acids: CASKQGAGTDTQYF.

CDR3 protein: CSVGLIGETQYF. The DNA of the CDR3 is TGCAGCGTTGGTCTCATCGGAGAGACCCAGTACTTC. The V call is TRBV29-1, the J call TRBJ2-5; D is unclear. Trimming stripped 4 bases from V and 4 bases from J, with 10 bases between. Germline V gives CDR1 SQVTM, CDR2 ANQGSEA. CDR3 length: 12 amino acids.

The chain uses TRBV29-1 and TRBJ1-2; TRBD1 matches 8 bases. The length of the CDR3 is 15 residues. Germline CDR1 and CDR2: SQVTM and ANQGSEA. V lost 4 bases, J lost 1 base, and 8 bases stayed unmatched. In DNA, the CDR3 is TGCAGCGTTGTTCCGGCAGGGGGCAATAACTATGGCTACACCTTC. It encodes CSVVPAGGNNYGYTF.